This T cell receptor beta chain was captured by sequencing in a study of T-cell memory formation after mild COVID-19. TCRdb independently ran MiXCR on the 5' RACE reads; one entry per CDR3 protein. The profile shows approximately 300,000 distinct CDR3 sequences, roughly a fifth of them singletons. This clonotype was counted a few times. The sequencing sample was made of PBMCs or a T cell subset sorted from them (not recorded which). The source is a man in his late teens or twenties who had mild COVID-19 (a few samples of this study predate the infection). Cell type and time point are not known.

Here the CDR3 reads CASSLQGLLNEQFF. In DNA form, the CDR3 reads TGCGCCAGCAGCTTGCAGGGGCTCCTCAATGAGCAGTTCTTC. The chain carries TRBV5-1 and TRBJ2-1; possible D gene TRBD1, 6 bases. The length of the CDR3 is 14 residues. Trimming shortened V by 1 base and J by 6 bases, and 11 bases separated the two germline ends. Germline-derived CDR1 and CDR2 are SGHRS and YFSETQ.